The 23 T cell receptor beta chains presented below share a single source sample, sequenced in a study of T cell responses to AZD1222 COVID-19 vaccine. The repertoire was sequenced with immunoSEQ multiplex PCR; TCRdb's copy has only in-frame clones and lacks some. The sample yields more than 150,000 clones, around nine tenths seen once. Sequenced material: peripheral blood, taken 28 days after the second AZD1222 dose. Every receptor here comes from an adult who received the AZD1222 COVID-19 vaccine.

The chain is built from TRBV4-1 and TRBJ2-7; 7 bases align to TRBD1. Looked up from germline, CDR1 is MGHRA and CDR2 is YSYEKL. The CDR3 length is 16 residues. With 0 bases clipped from V and 0 bases from J, the junction kept 5 bases outside the gene matches. The CDR3 DNA reads TGCGCCAGCAGCCAAGACACCGACAGGGTCTCCTACGAGCAGTACTTC. It is translated as CASSQDTDRVSYEQYF.

The genes are TRBV7-3 and TRBJ1-1, with D possibly being TRBD1 (6 bases). V was trimmed by 4 bases and J by 1 base, leaving 7 bases between them. In germline, CDR1 is SGHTA, CDR2 FQGTGA. The CDR3 is 13 amino acids. Here the CDR3 reads CASSWTENTEAFF. The CDR3 DNA reads TGTGCCAGCAGCTGGACAGAGAACACTGAAGCTTTCTTT.

This chain joins TRBV30 and TRBJ1-2; D is uncertain. Trimming took off 4 bases at V and 2 bases at J, with 14 bases between the two ends. The CDR3 sequence is 14 residues long. The germline V gene has CDR1 GTSNPN and CDR2 SVGIG (reference sequence). This CDR3 is CAWIQGSGNYGYTF. The CDR3 DNA reads as TGTGCCTGGATCCAAGGGTCGGGGAACTATGGCTACACCTTC.

The rearrangement links TRBV5-1 to TRBJ2-7; tentatively, D is TRBD1 (5 bases). V was clipped by 0 bases and J by 2 bases, with 18 bases between them. CDR1 and CDR2 from the germline V gene are SGHRS and YFSETQ. The CDR3 is 17 amino acids. The CDR3, as DNA: TGCGCCAGCAGCTTGGGGGGCAGGCTCGCCATAGCCTACGAGCAGTACTTC. Protein sequence: CASSLGGRLAIAYEQYF.

This clone was counted between two and nine times. The chain is built from TRBV11-2 and TRBJ2-3; D gene unclear. Looked up from germline, CDR1 is SGHAT and CDR2 is FQNNGV. This CDR3 has 12 residues. V was clipped by 5 bases and J by 6 bases, with 9 bases between them. The CDR3 coding sequence is TGTGCCAGCAGCCTATTTGGGGATACGCAGTATTTT. Its translation is CASSLFGDTQYF.

The rearrangement links TRBV11-2 to TRBJ2-7; 8 bases line up with TRBD1. This CDR3 spans 15 amino acids. After removal of 10 bases from V and 2 bases from J, the junction contained 13 bases not matched to a gene. Germline V gene data show CDR1 as SGHAT and CDR2 as FQNNGV. The CDR3 is CATKLRGQGTYEQYF. CDR3 nucleotides: TGTGCCACCAAACTCCGTGGACAGGGTACCTACGAGCAGTACTTC.

The chain combines TRBV10-3 with TRBJ2-7; tentatively, D is TRBD2 (5 bases). The CDR3 is 12 residues long. V lost 0 bases, J lost 5 bases, and 5 bases lay in between. From germline, CDR1 is ENHRY and CDR2 SYGVKD. The CDR3 DNA reads as TGTGCCATCAGTGAGTCGGAGGACGAGCAGTACTTC. This gives the protein CAISESEDEQYF.

The chain joins TRBV29-1 to TRBJ1-1; perhaps TRBD1 as D (5 bases). The V and J ends lost 6 bases and 0 bases respectively, with 11 bases between them. Germline V gene data show CDR1 as SQVTM and CDR2 as ANQGSEA. The CDR3 is 13 residues long. CDR3 residues: CSVRVSMNTEAFF. As DNA, the CDR3 is TGCAGCGTCAGGGTCTCCATGAACACTGAAGCTTTCTTT.

The chain combines TRBV6-5 with TRBJ2-7; D could derive from TRBD1 or TRBD2 (6 bases each). V shed 7 bases and J shed 1 base, with 14 bases lying between them. Per the germline V gene, CDR1 is MNHEY and CDR2 is SVGAGI. This CDR3 has 14 residues. CDR3 sequence reads: CASTYRGESYEQYF. The CDR3 DNA reads as TGTGCCAGCACGTATAGGGGGGAGTCCTACGAGCAGTACTTC.

The chain carries TRBV4-2 and TRBJ1-1; 7 positions agree with TRBD1. The J segment lost 6 bases and the V segment lost 0 bases, leaving 10 bases of the junction unmatched. CDR1 is LGHNA and CDR2 is YNFKEQ in the germline V gene. The CDR3 totals 16 residues. CDR3 DNA sequence: TGTGCCAGCAGCCAAGAGTCCACAGGGGTGAAGGCTGAAGCTTTCTTT. The encoded protein is CASSQESTGVKAEAFF.

The chain has TRBV5-6 and TRBJ2-1; no definite D call. The CDR3 consists of 15 residues. In germline, CDR1 is SGHDT, CDR2 YYEEEE. The germline V and J ends were trimmed by 0 bases and 6 bases, with 13 bases remaining between them. For the CDR3, the DNA is TGTGCCAGCAGCTTGGACTACACCCCCGGCAATGAGCAGTTCTTC. This translates into CASSLDYTPGNEQFF. Variable domain in full (rest from reference TRBV5-6 and TRBJ2-1): DAGVTQSPTHLIKTRGQQVTLRCSPKSGHDTVSWYQQALGQGPQFIFQYYEEEERQRGNFPDRFSGHQFPNYSSELNVNALLLGDSALYLCASSLDYTPGNEQFFGPGTRLTVL.

V and J are TRBV2 and TRBJ1-1; unclear D gene. Trimming removed 2 bases at V and 10 bases at J, with 14 bases between. This CDR3 is built from 13 residues. Germline lookup yields CDR1 SNHLY and CDR2 FYNNEI. CDR3 sequence reads: CASSERFPWGAFF. CDR3 nucleotide sequence: TGTGCCAGCAGTGAAAGATTCCCTTGGGGAGCTTTCTTT.

The chain employs TRBV12-3 or TRBV12-4 and TRBJ1-2; D call uncertain. The CDR3 contains 12 residues. V was trimmed by 3 bases and J by 4 bases, leaving 6 bases between them. CDR3 nucleotides: TGTGCCAGCAGTTTTGAGGGCTATGGCTACACCTTC. This gives the protein CASSFEGYGYTF.

This sequence joins TRBV29-1 and TRBJ1-4; no reliable D call. The CDR3 covers 13 residues. The V end lost 6 bases, the J end lost 8 bases, and 16 bases lay between the germline ends. Germline-derived CDR1 and CDR2 are SQVTM and ANQGSEA. CDR3 nucleotides: TGCAGCGTCCGCGCAGCCACCAGCGAAAAACTGTTTTTT. Residues: CSVRAATSEKLFF.

The rearrangement links TRBV19 to TRBJ2-1; D unresolved. The CDR3 is made up of 14 amino acids. The V gene lost 2 bases and the J gene lost 6 bases, with 11 bases spanning the gap. The V gene's germline CDR1 is LNHDA and CDR2 SQIVND (reference sequence). DNA for the CDR3: TGTGCCAGTAGTATAAACTTCAGGTCCAATGAGCAGTTCTTC. Its protein is CASSINFRSNEQFF.

This chain connects TRBV30 to TRBJ2-5; TRBD1 matches at 11 bases. Trimming at V came to 5 bases and at J to 4 bases, leaving 3 bases not matched to a gene. The germline gives CDR1 GTSNPN, CDR2 SVGIG (reference sequence). There are 13 residues in the CDR3. The CDR3 region has the DNA TGTGCCTGGGACGGGACAGGGGGAGAGACCCAGTACTTC. Protein sequence: CAWDGTGGETQYF.

This chain uses TRBV2 with TRBJ2-7, with D possibly called TRBD1 or TRBD2 (5 bases each). Germline assignment: CDR1 SNHLY and CDR2 FYNNEI. The CDR3 has 15 residues. V was clipped by 4 bases and J by 2 bases, with 15 bases between them. CDR3 nucleotide sequence: TGTGCCAGCAGTGGATTGGGGGACGTAACCTACGAGCAGTACTTC. It yields the protein CASSGLGDVTYEQYF.

The J gene is TRBJ2-2, the V gene TRBV6-1, with 8 bases identical to TRBD1. CDR1 MNHNS and CDR2 SASEGT come from the germline V gene. V shed 2 bases and J 1 base; nucleotides not matched to a gene: 3. This CDR3 contains 16 residues. The CDR3, as DNA: TGTGCCAGCAGTGAAAGAGGGACAGGGAACACCGGGGAGCTGTTTTTT. Protein sequence: CASSERGTGNTGELFF.

The chain uses TRBV7-2 and TRBJ1-5, with D perhaps TRBD1 (6 bases). The CDR3 is made up of 16 amino acids. V lost 5 bases and J lost 7, with 21 bases in between. Germline V gene data show CDR1 as SGHTA and CDR2 as FQGNSA. The CDR3 loop is CASSPSRGGVGQPQHF. CDR3 in DNA: TGTGCCAGCAGCCCCTCCAGGGGAGGGGTAGGGCAGCCCCAGCATTTT.

The chain links TRBV28 to TRBJ2-7; D gene ambiguous. The CDR3 extends over 14 amino acids. The germline gives CDR1 MDHEN, CDR2 SYDVKM. Trimming removed 4 bases from V and 5 bases from J, with 15 bases in between. Here the CDR3 reads CASSSGSVVDEQYF. The CDR3 bases are TGTGCCAGCAGTTCGGGCTCCGTGGTGGACGAGCAGTACTTC.

The V call is TRBV2, the J call TRBJ1-5; D is uncertain. There are 14 residues in the CDR3. Germline CDR1 and CDR2: SNHLY and FYNNEI. Trimming left V 1 base short and J 2 bases short, with 6 bases between. The CDR3 loop is CASSEGQGNQPQHF. DNA for the CDR3: TGTGCCAGCAGTGAAGGGCAGGGCAATCAGCCCCAGCATTTT.

The gene calls are TRBV29-1 and TRBJ1-1; 7 positions agree with TRBD1. Germline CDR1 reads SQVTM; CDR2 reads ANQGSEA. This CDR3 has 12 residues. The V segment lost 4 bases and the J segment 11 bases; nucleotides outside the gene matches: 10. As DNA, the CDR3 is TGCAGCGTTGTTATCGACAGGGTGAGTGCTTTCTTT. Protein: CSVVIDRVSAFF.

V is TRBV7-9 and J is TRBJ1-2; D might be TRBD1 (5 bases). Germline V lookup: CDR1 SEHNR, CDR2 FQNEAQ (reference sequence). This CDR3 is 14 amino acids long. The germline V and J ends were trimmed by 2 bases and 4 bases, with 11 bases remaining between them. CDR3 protein: CASSLPGDFYGYTF. As DNA, the CDR3 is TGTGCCAGCAGCTTACCGGGGGACTTCTATGGCTACACCTTC.